These T cell receptor beta chains were read from a single sample in a study of lymphopenia after photon versus proton radiotherapy. Profiled with immunoSEQ multiplex PCR; TCRdb holds only in-frame clones, not every one. The data show over 25,000 clones, about nine tenths seen once. This specimen consisted of peripheral blood, obtained from a patient treated with photon-based radiotherapy. The receptors here all came from a woman aged 45 to 65 with pancreatic cancer. The CDR3 runs from the conserved cysteine through the conserved F or W. The D gene is left open where the match is weak. The size of a clone is reported for some rows only, either as once, few or many, or as a class for expanded clones.

d_gene | abundance | j_gene | v_gene | CDR3aa | CDR3nt
TRBD1 | NA | TRBJ2-3 | TRBV29-1 | CSVEDREVADTQYF | TGCAGCGTTGAGGACAGGGAAGTAGCAGATACGCAGTATTTT
TRBD1 | once | TRBJ1-5 | TRBV7-2 | CASSSSTGFNQPQHF | TGTGCCAGCAGCTCCTCGACAGGGTTCAATCAGCCCCAGCATTTT
TRBD2 | once | TRBJ2-5 | TRBV7-2 | CASTHDQRLAGGRTQYF | TGTGCCAGCACCCACGACCAGAGACTAGCGGGAGGTCGGACCCAGTACTTC
NA | few | TRBJ2-5 | TRBV30 | CAWKIGYQETQYF | TGTGCCTGGAAAATCGGGTACCAAGAGACCCAGTACTTC
NA | NA | TRBJ2-2 | TRBV29-1 | CSATLVSGELFF | TGCAGCGCCACACTAGTTTCCGGGGAGCTGTTTTTT
NA | NA | TRBJ1-6 | TRBV6-5 | CASSYTILNSPLHF | TGTGCCAGCAGTTACACCATCCTTAATTCACCCCTCCACTTT
NA | NA | TRBJ1-2 | TRBV30 | CAWTFKEGGYTF | TGTGCCTGGACCTTCAAGGAGGGGGGCTACACCTTC
NA | NA | TRBJ1-2 | TRBV6-1 | CASSEGGVQGGNYGYTF | TGTGCCAGCAGTGAAGGGGGGGTACAGGGAGGTAACTATGGCTACACCTTC
NA | NA | TRBJ2-3 | TRBV9 | CASSGREGTQYF | TGTGCCAGCAGCGGCCGGGAAGGTACGCAGTATTTT
NA | few | TRBJ1-2 | TRBV2 | CASTPHVNYGYTF | TGTGCCAGCACCCCCCACGTTAACTATGGCTACACCTTC
NA | few | TRBJ2-2 | TRBV7-2 | CASSSQRGNTGELFF | TGTGCCAGCAGCTCCCAACGGGGGAACACCGGGGAGCTGTTTTTT
TRBD1 | once | TRBJ2-7 | TRBV7-9 | CASSFGSGQGRHEQYF | TGTGCCAGCAGCTTCGGATCGGGACAGGGAAGGCACGAGCAGTACTTC
NA | once | TRBJ2-1 | TRBV10-3 | CAIRDSQEQFF | TGTGCCATTCGGGACTCTCAGGAGCAGTTCTTC
NA | NA | TRBJ2-7 | TRBV7-6 | CASSLGGHKTYEQYF | TGTGCCAGCAGCTTAGGGGGGCACAAAACCTACGAGCAGTACTTC
NA | NA | TRBJ1-5 | TRBV7-2 | CASSLRQGQPQHF | TGTGCCAGCAGCTTAAGGCAGGGCCAGCCCCAGCATTTT
NA | NA | TRBJ2-7 | TRBV5-1 | CASSPGGSEVYEQYF | TGCGCCAGCAGCCCCGGAGGTAGCGAGGTCTACGAGCAGTACTTC
TRBD1 | NA | TRBJ1-2 | TRBV28 | CASSLLRQGAFGYTF | TGTGCCAGCAGTCTCTTAAGACAGGGGGCGTTTGGCTACACCTTC
NA | NA | TRBJ2-2 | TRBV5-1 | CASSSAQRNTGELFF | TGCGCCAGCAGCTCCGCTCAACGGAACACCGGGGAGCTGTTTTTT
NA | NA | TRBJ1-5 | TRBV4-2 | CASSPDRTGENQPQHF | TGTGCCAGCAGCCCAGACCGGACGGGAGAGAATCAGCCCCAGCATTTT
NA | NA | TRBJ1-1 | TRBV7-9 | CASSLAVDTEAFF | TGTGCCAGCAGCTTAGCGGTGGACACTGAAGCTTTCTTT
NA | NA | TRBJ1-5 | TRBV19 | CASSTVSGYSNQPQHF | TGTGCCAGTAGTACCGTTTCAGGGTATAGCAATCAGCCCCAGCATTTT
NA | NA | TRBJ2-3 | TRBV15 | CATSRDASTDTQYF | TGTGCCACCAGCAGAGATGCCAGCACAGATACGCAGTATTTT
TRBD2 | NA | TRBJ2-7 | TRBV27 | CASRPSGRTYEQYF | TGTGCCAGCAGGCCTAGCGGGAGGACCTACGAGCAGTACTTC
NA | NA | TRBJ2-2 | TRBV19 | CASSIHSRGTPGELFF | TGTGCCAGTAGTATACATTCCCGTGGGACACCCGGGGAGCTGTTTTTT
TRBD1 | NA | TRBJ2-4 | TRBV7-2 | CASSPGTGGFNIQYF | TGTGCCAGCAGCCCAGGGACAGGGGGTTTTAACATTCAGTACTTC
NA | NA | TRBJ1-1 | TRBV30 | CAGAEGLGTEAFF | TGTGCCGGGGCTGAGGGGCTTGGCACTGAAGCTTTCTTT
NA | NA | TRBJ1-5 | TRBV2 | CASSEGQAGYQPQHF | TGTGCCAGCAGTGAAGGACAGGCGGGCTATCAGCCCCAGCATTTT
TRBD1 | NA | TRBJ1-2 | TRBV5-8 | CASSFRTGPNYGYTF | TGTGCCAGCAGCTTCAGGACAGGGCCAAACTATGGCTACACCTTC
NA | NA | TRBJ2-3 | TRBV7-2 | CASSLMTASTDTQYF | TGTGCCAGCAGCTTAATGACAGCGAGCACAGATACGCAGTATTTT
NA | NA | TRBJ2-7 | TRBV13 | CASSLISGEQYF | TGTGCCAGCAGCCTTATCTCCGGCGAGCAGTACTTC
NA | NA | TRBJ1-4 | TRBV18 | CASSPASGYQEKLFF | TGTGCCAGCTCACCGGCTTCGGGATATCAGGAAAAACTGTTTTTT
NA | NA | TRBJ2-7 | TRBV4-1 | CASSQSSYEQYF | TGCGCCAGCAGCCAAAGTTCCTACGAGCAGTACTTC
NA | NA | TRBJ2-7 | TRBV5-1 | CASSLMGYEQYF | TGCGCCAGCAGCTTGATGGGCTACGAGCAGTACTTC
NA | NA | TRBJ2-3 | TRBV15 | CATSREQGTTDTQYF | TGTGCCACCAGCAGAGAACAGGGGACTACAGATACGCAGTATTTT
NA | NA | TRBJ2-3 | TRBV9 | CASSVHGLSSTDTQYF | TGTGCCAGCAGCGTACACGGGTTATCTAGCACAGATACGCAGTATTTT
TRBD2 | NA | TRBJ2-7 | TRBV10-1 | CASSEREGGYEQYF | TGCGCCAGCAGTGAGCGGGAGGGCGGCTACGAGCAGTACTTC
NA | NA | TRBJ1-1 | TRBV6-6 | CASSSRGSDTEAFF | TGTGCCAGCAGTTCGCGGGGCTCGGACACTGAAGCTTTCTTT
NA | NA | TRBJ2-1 | TRBV4-3 | CASSQAWATSSYNEQFF | TGCGCCAGCAGCCAAGCCTGGGCTACTAGCTCCTACAATGAGCAGTTCTTC
TRBD1 | few | TRBJ2-7 | TRBV7-7 | CASSLGQGISASYEQYF | TGTGCCAGCAGCTTAGGACAGGGGATTTCGGCCTCCTACGAGCAGTACTTC
TRBD2 | NA | TRBJ2-1 | TRBV10-2 | CASSESIAASGRNEQFF | TGCGCCAGCAGTGAGTCGATAGCGGCTAGCGGGAGGAATGAGCAGTTCTTC
NA | NA | TRBJ2-7 | TRBV11-2 | CASRRGGQLYEQYF | TGTGCCAGCAGAAGAGGCGGACAACTCTACGAGCAGTACTTC
NA | once | TRBJ1-5 | TRBV18 | CASSLGRDYQPQHF | TGTGCCAGCTCACTAGGGCGGGATTATCAGCCCCAGCATTTT
NA | NA | TRBJ2-3 | TRBV5-1 | CASSLGGLTDTQYF | TGCGCCAGCAGCTTGGGAGGCCTCACAGATACGCAGTATTTT
NA | NA | TRBJ1-1 | TRBV4-3 | CASSQVRVANTEAFF | TGCGCCAGCAGCCAAGTTCGCGTAGCGAACACTGAAGCTTTCTTT
NA | NA | TRBJ1-3 | TRBV2 | CASRERPGGVNTIYF | TGTGCCAGCAGAGAGAGACCGGGGGGTGTGAACACCATATATTTT
NA | NA | TRBJ1-2 | TRBV27 | CASSRGGYGYTF | TGTGCCAGCAGTCGAGGGGGCTATGGCTACACCTTC
NA | once | TRBJ2-1 | TRBV6-1 | CASSEDWGKQFF | TGTGCCAGCAGCGAGGATTGGGGAAAGCAGTTCTTC
NA | NA | TRBJ2-2 | TRBV28 | CAVLDRRGDTGELFF | TGTGCCGTATTAGACCGCCGAGGTGACACCGGGGAGCTGTTTTTT
TRBD2 | NA | TRBJ2-2 | TRBV7-8 | CASSPLSGVNTGELFF | TGTGCCAGCAGCCCCCTTAGCGGGGTGAACACCGGGGAGCTGTTTTTT
NA | NA | TRBJ2-7 | TRBV6-6 | CASSRVGAYEQYF | TGTGCCAGCAGCCGAGTAGGCGCCTACGAGCAGTACTTC
TRBD1 | NA | TRBJ2-7 | TRBV27 | CASSITGQPYEQYF | TGTGCCAGCAGTATCACGGGACAGCCTTACGAGCAGTACTTC
TRBD2 | few | TRBJ2-1 | TRBV30 | CAWSGGLASNEQFF | TGTGCCTGGAGTGGGGGACTAGCGAGCAATGAGCAGTTCTTC
TRBD2 | once | TRBJ2-1 | TRBV7-8 | CASSWTRLANNEQFF | TGTGCCAGCAGCTGGACGCGACTAGCGAACAATGAGCAGTTCTTC
TRBD2 | NA | TRBJ2-3 | TRBV7-2 | CASSLTSGPGVVSADTQYF | TGTGCCAGCAGCTTAACTAGCGGGCCTGGGGTTGTTAGCGCAGATACGCAGTATTTT
TRBD1 | NA | TRBJ2-5 | TRBV4-1 | CASSQTPTGEETQYF | TGCGCCAGCAGCCAGACCCCGACAGGGGAAGAGACCCAGTACTTC